The 5 T cell receptor beta chains in this list originate from one sample, sequenced in a study of patients and donors after allogeneic stem cell transplantation. TCRdb re-called the RT-PCR reads with MiXCR, one entry per CDR3 protein. This sample has about 960,000 distinct CDR3 sequences, with 18% found just once. Input material: blood, either unsorted or a sorted T cell fraction (not recorded which). The receptors shown here come from a human donor who was either an allogeneic HSCT recipient or a stem cell or donor lymphocyte infusion donor (not recorded which). It is not recorded whose cells these are; they may come from a transplant donor.

This clonotype showed up just a few times. The chain carries TRBV29-1 and TRBJ2-1, with 10 bases aligning to TRBD2. Germline CDR1 SQVTM, CDR2 ANQGSEA. This CDR3 is 15 amino acids long. V lost 4 bases, J lost 6 bases, and 9 bases stayed unmatched. The CDR3 bases are TGCAGCGTTGTAATTTTGGCTAGCGGGAGCAATGAGCAGTTCTTC. This encodes CSVVILASGSNEQFF.

This clonotype showed up just a few times. The V and J genes are TRBV27 and TRBJ2-7; D remains ambiguous. There are 13 residues in the CDR3. Germline CDR1 reads MNHEY; CDR2 reads SMNVEV (reference sequence). V was trimmed by 3 bases and J by 4 bases, leaving 10 bases between them. CDR3 sequence: CASSFSETYEQYF. As DNA, the CDR3 is TGTGCCAGCAGTTTCTCAGAGACATACGAGCAGTACTTC.

A few counts support this clonotype. The rearrangement uses TRBV12-3 or TRBV12-4 and TRBJ2-3; D gene unclear. Between the trimmed V and J ends, which lost 3 bases and 6 bases, there was a span of 10 bases. This CDR3 region has 13 residues. As DNA, the CDR3 is TGTGCCAGCAGTTTGGTAGTGGGGGATACGCAGTATTTT. Translation gives CASSLVVGDTQYF.

Many counts were recorded for this clonotype. The chain is built from TRBV5-1 and TRBJ2-7; 8 nucleotides line up with TRBD2. V lost 4 bases, J lost 3 bases, and 9 bases stayed unmatched. Germline V CDR1 and CDR2: SGHRS, YFSETQ. This CDR3 spans 15 amino acids. In DNA, the CDR3 is TGCGCCAGCAGCAAACTTAGCGGGGTAGTCTACGAGCAGTACTTC. Its protein product is CASSKLSGVVYEQYF.

The V and J genes are TRBV5-1 and TRBJ2-3; D gene unclear. This CDR3 is built from 13 residues. Trimming pared 0 bases from V and 2 bases from J, leaving 4 bases between. Germline-derived CDR1 and CDR2 are SGHRS and YFSETQ. The CDR3 sequence: CASSLDHTDTQYF. CDR3 DNA sequence: TGCGCCAGCAGCTTGGACCACACAGATACGCAGTATTTT.